The entry below gives a single TCR beta chain sequence along with its context. Its antigen is as yet unknown. Markers CD45RO/CCR7/CD25/CD127/CD95/CD27 served to sort CD4+ naive, central memory, regulatory and stem cell-like memory cells. Sorting produced populations that all topped 95% purity. The data originate from a study of beta chain features in type 1 diabetes. CDR1 is SGDLS and CDR2 is YYNGEE in the germline V gene. V gave up 0 bases and J gave up 4 bases, with 10 bases separating them. The CDR3 contains 14 residues. Study-wide findings and caveats: Patients with Type 1 diabetes showed moderately but significantly shorter TCRB CDR3s in all four CD4+ subsets. Naive, central memory and Treg TCRB repertoires seemed to resemble each other more closely in patients than they did in healthy donors.

Expressed TCRB transcripts were sequenced after all isolated RNA was converted to cDNA. Profiled with immunoSEQ multiplex PCR; TCRdb holds only in-frame clones, not every one. The sample lists 850,000 to 900,000 clones, 15% to 20% occurring once. The chain combines TRBV9 with TRBJ1-2; D is uncertain. Sample: naive CD4+ T cells from blood. This clonotype was obtained from a woman under 30 in good health. CDR3 loop: CASSVEADLYGYTF. CDR3 DNA: TGTGCCAGCAGCGTAGAGGCAGATCTCTATGGCTACACCTTC.